These 19 T cell receptor beta chains share one sample of origin, sequenced in a study of T cells in women clearing cervical HPV infection. Assay: immunoSEQ multiplex PCR; the TCRdb copy retains only in-frame clones and omits some. This sample lists roughly 48,000 clones; its ten largest clones have about 1.5%. The sequenced sample was blood buffy coat. The source is a woman between 18 and 70 years old with a cervical HPV16 infection that either progressed to CIN3+ or cleared (not recorded which).

Remarks on this clone: The CDR3 extends 3 residues past the end of the read, so its final part is completed from the germline J gene. This chain links TRBV12-5 with TRBJ2-3; 8 positions agree with TRBD2. The CDR3 runs to 15 residues. The germline V gene encodes CDR1 LGHNT and CDR2 FRNRAP. V trimming: 5 bases; J trimming: 0 bases; junction bases outside the gene matches: 4. The CDR3 sequence is CASGVSGASTDTQYF. The covered CDR3 bases are TGTGCTAGTGGTGTTAGCGGGGCTAGCACAGATACG.

As for this clone: The sequence runs out 3 residues before the end of the CDR3; the remainder is reconstructed from the germline J gene. The chain employs TRBV12-5 and TRBJ1-4, with D possibly matching TRBD1 (5 bases). The germline V gene encodes CDR1 LGHNT and CDR2 FRNRAP. Between the trimmed V and J ends, which lost 4 bases and 0 bases, there was a span of 15 bases. The CDR3 covers 17 residues. CDR3 DNA (partial): TGTGCTAGTGGTTCCTACCTAAGGGGTGCAACTAATGAAAAA. It is translated as CASGSYLRGATNEK. In full, the CDR3 is CASGSYLRGATNEKLFF.

A word on this clone: The read ends 3 residues before the CDR3 terminus; that terminus is restored from the germline J gene. This rearrangement joins TRBV10-3 to TRBJ1-1; unclear D gene. This CDR3 is built from 15 residues. Germline V CDR1 and CDR2: ENHRY, SYGVKD. V lost 3 bases to trimming and J lost 0 bases, with 11 bases between them. The chain's CDR3 is CAISDDKRVNTEAFF. Incomplete CDR3 DNA: TGTGCCATCAGTGATGACAAAAGGGTGAACACTGAA.

As for this clone: The DNA ends 3 residues before the CDR3 does, and the rest of the CDR3 is filled in from the germline J gene. The J gene is TRBJ2-5, the V gene TRBV11-1; D may be TRBD2 (6 bases). Germline CDR1 SGHAT, CDR2 FQDESV (reference sequence). V gave up 8 bases and J gave up 4 bases, with 20 bases separating them. The CDR3 loop spans 15 amino acids. The CDR3 loop is CASHPRDSRSETQYF. The sequenced CDR3 bases are TGTGCCAGCCACCCTCGGGACTCCAGGTCAGAGACC.

With respect to this clone: Read sequence stops 3 residues before the CDR3 end, and the germline J gene provides the missing end. The genes are TRBV6-2 or TRBV6-3 and TRBJ1-2; no clear D. Germline values: CDR1 MNHEY, CDR2 SVGEGT. The length of the CDR3 is 13 residues. Trimming took 6 bases from V and 1 from J, leaving 9 bases between them. CDR3 loop: CASRPTDNYGYTF. CDR3 DNA (partial): TGTGCCAGCAGACCCACTGATAACTATGGC.

As regards this clone: The CDR3 goes on 3 residues after the read ends, and that part is filled in from the germline J gene. V usage is TRBV2 and J usage is TRBJ2-3; D is possibly TRBD1 (6 bases). Per germline, CDR1 SNHLY and CDR2 FYNNEI. This CDR3 spans 13 amino acids. Trimming removed 6 bases from V and 2 bases from J, with 9 bases in between. The CDR3 DNA, read in part, is TGTGCCAGCAGGAACAGGGACACAGATACG. Protein product: CASRNRDTDT. The full CDR3 protein reads CASRNRDTDTQYF.

This chain's CDR3 is CASSVGGQGEYNSPLHF. The DNA read from the CDR3 is TGTGCCAGCAGCGTAGGGGGACAGGGGGAGTATAATTCACCC. This rearrangement joins TRBV9 to TRBJ1-6, with 11 bases fitting TRBD1. The observed sequence ends 3 residues before the CDR3 terminus, with the missing tail filled in from the germline J gene. The ends lost 0 bases at V and 4 bases at J; junction bases unmatched: 3. The CDR3 loop spans 17 amino acids. The germline gives CDR1 SGDLS, CDR2 YYNGEE.

As concerns this clone: The read falls 3 residues short of the CDR3 end, and the missing part is taken from the germline J gene. The rearrangement joins TRBV20-1 to TRBJ2-2, with D possibly TRBD1 on 5 matching bases. Germline V lookup: CDR1 DFQATT, CDR2 SNEGSKA (reference sequence). Deletions cut 2 bases from V and 4 bases from J, with 11 bases between. The CDR3 length is 14 residues. CDR3 sequence reads: CSARPRTPTGELFF. Incomplete CDR3 DNA: TGCAGTGCTAGACCTCGGACACCCACCGGGGAG.

In the case of this clone: The read stops 3 residues short of the end of the CDR3; the missing end is completed from the germline J gene. This rearrangement joins TRBV5-1 to TRBJ2-1; a possible D gene is TRBD1 (6 bases). V was cut by 0 bases and J by 8 bases, with 12 bases left in between. This CDR3 has 14 residues. From germline, CDR1 is SGHRS and CDR2 YFSETQ. The sequenced CDR3 bases are TGCGCCAGCAGCTTGGGTCCAGGGGCCCATGAG. Its translation is CASSLGPGAHE. The CDR3 reads in full as CASSLGPGAHEQFF.

Details on this clone: The read terminates 3 residues before the CDR3 end, so the remaining end is supplied by the germline J gene. The V and J genes are TRBV4-1 and TRBJ2-3, with a weak D call TRBD2 (5 bases). The germline V gene has CDR1 MGHRA and CDR2 YSYEKL. The V end was cut by 2 bases, the J end by 8 bases, with 17 bases between. The CDR3 totals 15 residues. CDR3 sequence reads: CASSQTRIQRVTQYF. Incomplete CDR3 DNA: TGCGCCAGCAGCCAAACTAGAATCCAGAGGGTTACG.

Remarks on this clone: The read ends 3 residues early relative to the CDR3; the germline J gene fills the gap. This chain uses TRBV10-1 with TRBJ2-2; D is unresolved. CDR1 WNHNN and CDR2 SYGVQD come from the germline V gene (reference sequence). The CDR3 length is 16 residues. V shed 0 bases and J shed 1 base, with 9 bases lying between them. The CDR3 is CASSESSRLNTGELFF. The part of the CDR3 DNA that was read is TGCGCCAGCAGTGAGTCCTCCAGATTGAACACCGGGGAG.

Comments on this clone: The CDR3 end falls 3 residues outside the read, so it is completed with the germline J gene. The V call is TRBV18, the J call TRBJ1-1, with 11 nucleotides matching TRBD1. The CDR3 runs to 15 residues. With 4 bases clipped from V and 1 base from J, the junction kept 2 bases outside the gene matches. CDR1 is KGHSH and CDR2 is LQKENI in the germline V gene. The covered CDR3 bases are TGTGCCAGCTCACAGGGACAGGGGGGGAACACTGAA. Its translation: CASSQGQGGNTE. The full CDR3 sequence reads CASSQGQGGNTEAFF.

In the case of this clone: The DNA ends 3 residues before the CDR3 does, and the rest of the CDR3 is filled in from the germline J gene. V and J are TRBV29-1 and TRBJ2-3; maybe TRBD2 (6 bases). The CDR3 has 17 amino acids. V dropped 3 bases and J dropped 4 bases, with 23 bases sitting between them. Germline lookup yields CDR1 SQVTM and CDR2 ANQGSEA. CDR3 DNA (partial): TGCAGCGTTGATCCCGGGACGCAGAGACTAGGTTCAGATACG. It encodes CSVDPGTQRLGSDT. The full CDR3 protein is CSVDPGTQRLGSDTQYF.

About this clone: The CDR3 extends 3 residues past the end of the read, so its final part is completed from the germline J gene. The chain links TRBV20-1 to TRBJ2-7; no clear D gene. CDR1 is DFQATT and CDR2 is SNEGSKA in the germline V gene (reference sequence). The ends were cut back, 4 bases at V and 5 bases at J, with 9 bases in the middle. This CDR3 region has 11 residues. The sequenced CDR3 bases are TGCAGTGCTACAGTGCTGGACGAG. Translation: CSATVLDE. The entire CDR3 protein is CSATVLDEQYF.

CDR3 DNA (partial): TGTGCCAGCAGTAACGGGGGAAGTGGCGAG. This encodes CASSNGGSGE. The whole CDR3 reads CASSNGGSGEQYF. The V call is TRBV6-2 or TRBV6-3, the J call TRBJ2-7; a weak D match, TRBD2 (6 bases). From the germline J gene comes the end of the CDR3, since the read stops 3 residues before it. The germline V and J ends were trimmed by 5 bases and 6 bases, with 14 bases remaining between them. From germline, CDR1 is MNHEY and CDR2 SVGEGT. This CDR3 comprises 13 residues.

As concerns this clone: The read terminates 3 residues before the CDR3 end, so the remaining end is supplied by the germline J gene. The chain couples TRBV9 to TRBJ2-1; TRBD2 agrees at 12 bases. There are 16 residues in the CDR3. Per the germline V gene, CDR1 is SGDLS and CDR2 is YYNGEE. Losses at the gene ends were 2 bases for V and 4 bases for J; bases not matched to a gene: 4. The CDR3 protein is CASSVRTSGAYNEQFF. The CDR3 bases that were read are TGTGCCAGCAGCGTTCGGACTAGCGGGGCGTACAATGAG.

As concerns this clone: The read is 3 residues too short to cover the CDR3 end, so that end is filled in from the germline J gene. The chain couples TRBV7-9 to TRBJ2-1; 7 nucleotides match TRBD1. Germline CDR1 SEHNR, CDR2 FQNEAQ (reference sequence). V lost 5 bases, J lost 2 bases, and 3 bases stayed unmatched. The CDR3 totals 14 residues. The CDR3 protein is CASSPGTAYNEQFF. Incomplete CDR3 DNA: TGTGCCAGCAGCCCCGGGACAGCCTACAATGAG.

For this clone: Coverage ceases 3 residues before the CDR3 finishes, and the germline J gene fills in the end. The rearrangement uses TRBV7-3 and TRBJ1-1, with TRBD1 identical over 8 bases. V was pared by 5 bases and J by 6 bases, with 5 bases of the junction left unmatched. The germline CDR1 and CDR2 sequences are SGHTA and FQGTGA. This CDR3 has 13 residues. CDR3 in amino acids: CASSDRGRAEAFF. The sequenced part of the CDR3 DNA is TGTGCCAGCAGCGACAGGGGAAGGGCTGAA.

As concerns this clone: The read halts 3 residues ahead of the CDR3 end, with the missing end drawn from the germline J gene. J is TRBJ2-7 and V is TRBV7-8, with no clear D. V gave up 4 bases and J gave up 3 bases, with 13 bases separating them. The CDR3 is made up of 14 amino acids. Germline V CDR1 and CDR2: SGHVS, FQNEAQ. The CDR3 bases that were read are TGTGCCAGCAGCTCCCTGACACCTGACTACGAG. This encodes CASSSLTPDYE. Given in full, the CDR3 is CASSSLTPDYEQYF.